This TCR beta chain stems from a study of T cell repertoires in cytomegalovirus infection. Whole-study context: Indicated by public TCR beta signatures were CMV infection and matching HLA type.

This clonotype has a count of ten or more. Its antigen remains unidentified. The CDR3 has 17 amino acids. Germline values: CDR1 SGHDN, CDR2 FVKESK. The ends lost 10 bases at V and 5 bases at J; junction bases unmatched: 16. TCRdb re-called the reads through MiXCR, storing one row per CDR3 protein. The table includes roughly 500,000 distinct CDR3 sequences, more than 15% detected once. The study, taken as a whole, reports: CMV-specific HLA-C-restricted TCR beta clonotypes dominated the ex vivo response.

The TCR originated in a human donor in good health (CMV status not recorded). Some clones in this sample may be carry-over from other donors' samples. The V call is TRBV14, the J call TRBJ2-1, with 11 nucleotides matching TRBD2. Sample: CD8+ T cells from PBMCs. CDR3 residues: CATALSLAGGANNEQFF. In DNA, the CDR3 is TGTGCCACCGCCCTCTCCTTAGCGGGAGGGGCGAACAATGAGCAGTTCTTC.